This TCR beta chain was retrieved from a study of low-dose radiotherapy and immunotherapy resistance in tumors. The overall study: While receiving nivolumab 240 mg every two weeks, patients also received ipilimumab 1 mg/kg every six weeks, both intravenously.

CDR3 size: 17 residues. V was shortened by 0 bases and J by 2 bases, with 16 bases between the two germline ends. The germline V gene encodes CDR1 LGHNA and CDR2 YSLEER. The time point was: after trial treatment. Treatment meaning: LDRT plus nivolumab, ipilimumab, low-dose cyclophosphamide and aspirin (RACIN trial). Advanced solid tumors lacking tumor-infiltrating lymphocytes characterized eligible patients. Alpha and beta chains were covered, as first-strand cDNA relied on TRAV- and TRBV-specific primers. Both a constant-region primer and a V-primer adapter served to amplify TCRs across 20 to 25 PCR cycles. mRNA, after isolation, was amplified by in vitro transcription. Using its own MiXCR run on the reads, TCRdb lists one record per CDR3 protein. This repertoire shows 39,000 or so distinct CDR3 sequences, 20% to 25% found once; its top ten account for roughly 10%.

The TCR originated in a female donor with ovarian cancer. Material: PBMCs, obtained after low-dose radiotherapy plus immunotherapy. The chain joins TRBV4-3 to TRBJ1-2; D not certain. CDR3 sequence reads: CASSQERLSARNYGYTF. For the CDR3, the DNA is TGCGCCAGCAGCCAAGAAAGGCTTAGCGCCCGAAACTATGGCTACACCTTC.